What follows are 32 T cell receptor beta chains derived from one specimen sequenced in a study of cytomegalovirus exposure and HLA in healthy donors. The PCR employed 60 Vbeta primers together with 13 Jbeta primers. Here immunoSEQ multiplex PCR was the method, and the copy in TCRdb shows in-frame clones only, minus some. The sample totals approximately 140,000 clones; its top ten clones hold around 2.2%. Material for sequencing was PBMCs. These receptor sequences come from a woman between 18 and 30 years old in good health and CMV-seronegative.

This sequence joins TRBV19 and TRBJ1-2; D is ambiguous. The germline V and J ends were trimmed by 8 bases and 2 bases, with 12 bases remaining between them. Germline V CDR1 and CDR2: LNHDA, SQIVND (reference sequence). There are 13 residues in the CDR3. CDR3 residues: CASFGVVNYGYTF. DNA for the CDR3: TGTGCCAGTTTCGGGGTCGTAAACTATGGCTACACCTTC.

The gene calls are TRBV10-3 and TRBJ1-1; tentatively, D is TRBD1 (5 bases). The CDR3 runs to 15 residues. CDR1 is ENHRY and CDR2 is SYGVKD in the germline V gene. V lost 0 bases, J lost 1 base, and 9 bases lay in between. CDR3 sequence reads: CAISESGAANTEAFF. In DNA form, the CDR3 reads TGTGCCATCAGTGAGTCAGGGGCGGCGAACACTGAAGCTTTCTTT.

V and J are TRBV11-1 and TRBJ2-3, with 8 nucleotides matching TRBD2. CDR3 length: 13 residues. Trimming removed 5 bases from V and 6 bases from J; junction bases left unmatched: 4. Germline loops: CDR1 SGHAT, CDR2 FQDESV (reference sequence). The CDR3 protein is CASSLRLADTQYF. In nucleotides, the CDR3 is TGTGCCAGCAGCCTGAGACTAGCGGATACGCAGTATTTT.

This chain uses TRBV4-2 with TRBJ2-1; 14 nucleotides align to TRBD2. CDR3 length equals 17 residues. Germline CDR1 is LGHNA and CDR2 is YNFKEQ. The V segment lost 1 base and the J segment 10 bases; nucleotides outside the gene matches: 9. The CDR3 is CASSQGPGLAGVGEQFF. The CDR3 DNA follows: TGTGCCAGCAGCCAAGGTCCGGGACTAGCGGGAGTAGGGGAGCAGTTCTTC.

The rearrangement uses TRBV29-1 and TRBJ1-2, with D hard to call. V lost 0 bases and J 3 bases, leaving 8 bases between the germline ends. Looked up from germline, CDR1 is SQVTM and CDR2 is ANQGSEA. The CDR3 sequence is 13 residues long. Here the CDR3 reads CSVEERKDYGYTF. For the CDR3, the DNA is TGCAGCGTTGAAGAGAGGAAGGACTATGGCTACACCTTC.

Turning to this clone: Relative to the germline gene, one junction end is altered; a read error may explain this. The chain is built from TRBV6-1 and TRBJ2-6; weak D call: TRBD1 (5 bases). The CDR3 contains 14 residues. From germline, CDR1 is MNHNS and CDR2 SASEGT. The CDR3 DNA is TGTGCCAGCAGTGAAGGGGATGGGGCCAACATCCTGACTTTC. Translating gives CASSEGDGANILTF.

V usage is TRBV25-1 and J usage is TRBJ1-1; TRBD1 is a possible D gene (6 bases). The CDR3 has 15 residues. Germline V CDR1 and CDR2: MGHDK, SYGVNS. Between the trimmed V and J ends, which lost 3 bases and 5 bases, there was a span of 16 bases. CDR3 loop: CASSDPLTGRTEAFF. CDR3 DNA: TGTGCCAGCAGTGATCCCCTTACAGGGCGGACTGAAGCTTTCTTT.

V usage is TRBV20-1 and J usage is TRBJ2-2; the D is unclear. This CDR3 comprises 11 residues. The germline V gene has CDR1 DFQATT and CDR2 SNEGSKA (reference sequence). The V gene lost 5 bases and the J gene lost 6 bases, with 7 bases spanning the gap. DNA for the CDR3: TGCAGTGCTCTCGGGTCCGGGGAGCTGTTTTTT. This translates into CSALGSGELFF.

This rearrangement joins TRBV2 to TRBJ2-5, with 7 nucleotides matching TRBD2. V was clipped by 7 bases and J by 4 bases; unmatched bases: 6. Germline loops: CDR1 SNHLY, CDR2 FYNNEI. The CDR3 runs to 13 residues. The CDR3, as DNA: TGTGCCAGCATCGGCGGGAGCGGAGAGACCCAGTACTTC. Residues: CASIGGSGETQYF.

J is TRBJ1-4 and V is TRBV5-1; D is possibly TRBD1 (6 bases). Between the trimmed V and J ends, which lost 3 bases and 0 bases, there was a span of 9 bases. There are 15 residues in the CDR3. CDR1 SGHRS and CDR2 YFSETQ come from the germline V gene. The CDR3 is CASSWTATTNEKLFF. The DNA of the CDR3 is TGCGCCAGCAGCTGGACAGCAACAACTAATGAAAAACTGTTTTTT.

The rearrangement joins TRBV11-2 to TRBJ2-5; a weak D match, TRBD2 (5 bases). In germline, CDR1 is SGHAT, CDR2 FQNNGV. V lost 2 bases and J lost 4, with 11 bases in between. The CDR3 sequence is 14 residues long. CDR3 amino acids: CASSLNAGGETQYF. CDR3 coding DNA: TGTGCCAGCAGCTTAAATGCGGGTGGAGAGACCCAGTACTTC.

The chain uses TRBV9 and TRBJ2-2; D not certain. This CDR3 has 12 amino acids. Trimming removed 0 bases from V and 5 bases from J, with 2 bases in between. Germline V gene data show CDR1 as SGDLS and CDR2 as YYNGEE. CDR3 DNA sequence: TGTGCCAGCAGCGTAGCAACCGGGGAGCTGTTTTTT. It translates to CASSVATGELFF. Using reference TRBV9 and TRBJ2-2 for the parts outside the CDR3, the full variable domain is DSGVTQTPKHLITATGQRVTLRCSPRSGDLSVYWYQQSLDQGLQFLIQYYNGEERAKGNILERFSAQQFPDLHSELNLSSLELGDSALYFCASSVATGELFFGEGSRLTVL.

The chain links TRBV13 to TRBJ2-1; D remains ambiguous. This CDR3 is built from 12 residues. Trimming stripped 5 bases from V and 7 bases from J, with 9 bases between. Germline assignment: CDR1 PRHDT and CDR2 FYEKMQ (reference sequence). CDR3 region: CASSLLYNEQFF. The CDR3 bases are TGTGCCAGCAGCCTCTTATATAATGAGCAGTTCTTC.

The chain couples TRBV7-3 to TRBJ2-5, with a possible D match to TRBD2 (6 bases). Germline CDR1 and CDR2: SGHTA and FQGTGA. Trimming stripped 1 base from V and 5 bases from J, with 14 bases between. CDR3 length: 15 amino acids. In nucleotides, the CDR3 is TGTGCCAGCAGCTTAAACGGGGGAACGAGGGAGACCCAGTACTTC. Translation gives CASSLNGGTRETQYF.

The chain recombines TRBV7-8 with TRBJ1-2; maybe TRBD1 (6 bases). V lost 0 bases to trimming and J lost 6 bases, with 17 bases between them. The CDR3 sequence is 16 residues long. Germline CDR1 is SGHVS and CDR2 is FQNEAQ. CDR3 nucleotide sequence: TGTGCCAGCAGCTTAGCGAGTGTGAGGGGGAGGGATGGCTACACCTTC. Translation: CASSLASVRGRDGYTF.

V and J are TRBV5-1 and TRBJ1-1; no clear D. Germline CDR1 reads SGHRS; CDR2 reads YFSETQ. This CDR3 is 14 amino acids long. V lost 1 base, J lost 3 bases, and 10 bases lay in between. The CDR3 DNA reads TGCGCCAGCAGCTTGCCCGTAAGCGACACTGAAGCTTTCTTT. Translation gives CASSLPVSDTEAFF.

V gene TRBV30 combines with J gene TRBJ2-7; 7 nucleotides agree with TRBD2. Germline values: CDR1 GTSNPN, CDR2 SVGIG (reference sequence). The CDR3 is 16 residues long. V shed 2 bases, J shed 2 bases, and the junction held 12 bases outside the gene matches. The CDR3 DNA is TGTGCCTGGAGTCCACGCGGACCTAGCGGTACCTACGAGCAGTACGTC. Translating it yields CAWSPRGPSGTYEQYV.

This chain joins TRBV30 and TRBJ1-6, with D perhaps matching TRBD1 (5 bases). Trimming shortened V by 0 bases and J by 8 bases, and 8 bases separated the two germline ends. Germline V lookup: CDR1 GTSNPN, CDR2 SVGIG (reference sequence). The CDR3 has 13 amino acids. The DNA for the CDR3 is TGTGCCTGGAGTGTACAGGAAGATTCACCCCTCCACTTT. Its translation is CAWSVQEDSPLHF.

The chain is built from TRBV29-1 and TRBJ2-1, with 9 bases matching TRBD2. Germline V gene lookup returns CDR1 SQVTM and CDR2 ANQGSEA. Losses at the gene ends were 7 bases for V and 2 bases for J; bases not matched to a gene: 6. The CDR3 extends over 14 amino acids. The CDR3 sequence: CSAHSGRPYNEQFF. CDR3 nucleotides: TGCAGCGCCCATAGCGGGAGACCCTACAATGAGCAGTTCTTC.

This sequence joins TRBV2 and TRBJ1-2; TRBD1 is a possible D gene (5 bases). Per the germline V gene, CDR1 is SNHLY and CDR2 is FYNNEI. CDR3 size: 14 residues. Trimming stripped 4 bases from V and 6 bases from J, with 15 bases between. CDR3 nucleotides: TGTGCCAGCAGTGCCTGGACACCTTTGGATGGCTACACCTTC. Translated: CASSAWTPLDGYTF.

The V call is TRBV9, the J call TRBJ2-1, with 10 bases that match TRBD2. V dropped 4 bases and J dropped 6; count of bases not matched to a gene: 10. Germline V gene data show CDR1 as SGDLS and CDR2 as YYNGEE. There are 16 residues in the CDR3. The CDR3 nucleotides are TGTGCCAGCAGCCCCCCTCTAGCGGGAGTATTCAATGAGCAGTTCTTC. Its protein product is CASSPPLAGVFNEQFF.

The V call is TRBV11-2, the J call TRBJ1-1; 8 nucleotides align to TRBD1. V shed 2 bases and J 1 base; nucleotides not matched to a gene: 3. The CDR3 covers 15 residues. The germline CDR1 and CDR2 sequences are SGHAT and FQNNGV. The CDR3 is CASSLRRGPNTEAFF. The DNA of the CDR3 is TGTGCCAGCAGCTTACGCAGGGGGCCGAACACTGAAGCTTTCTTT. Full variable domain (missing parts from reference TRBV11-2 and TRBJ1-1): EAGVAQSPRYKIIEKRQSVAFWCNPISGHATLYWYQQILGQGPKLLIQFQNNGVVDDSQLPKDRFSAERLKGVDSTLKIQPAKLEDSAVYLCASSLRRGPNTEAFFGQGTRLTVV.

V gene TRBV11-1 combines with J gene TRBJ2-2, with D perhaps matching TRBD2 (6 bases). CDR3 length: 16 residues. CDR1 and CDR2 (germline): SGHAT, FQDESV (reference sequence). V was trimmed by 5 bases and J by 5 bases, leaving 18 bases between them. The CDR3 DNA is TGTGCCAGCAGCCCTATGGGGCGAGGAGGGACCGGGGAGCTGTTTTTT. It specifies CASSPMGRGGTGELFF.

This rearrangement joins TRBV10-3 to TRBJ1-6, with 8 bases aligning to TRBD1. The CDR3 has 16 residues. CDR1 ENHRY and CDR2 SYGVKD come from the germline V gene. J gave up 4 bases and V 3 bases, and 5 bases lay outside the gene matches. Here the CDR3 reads CAISDSGQGYNSPLHF. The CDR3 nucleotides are TGTGCCATCAGTGATAGTGGACAGGGTTATAATTCACCCCTCCACTTT.

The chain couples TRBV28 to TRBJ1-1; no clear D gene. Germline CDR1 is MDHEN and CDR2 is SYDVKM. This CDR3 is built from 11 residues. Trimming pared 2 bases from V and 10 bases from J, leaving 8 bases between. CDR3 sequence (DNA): TGTGCCAGCAGTTTAAGAGAAGTAGCTTTCTTT. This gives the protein CASSLREVAFF. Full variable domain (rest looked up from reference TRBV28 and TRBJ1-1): DVKVTQSSRYLVKRTGEKVFLECVQDMDHENMFWYRQDPGLGLRLIYFSYDVKMKEKGDIPEGYSVSREKKERFSLILESASTNQTSMYLCASSLREVAFFGQGTRLTVV.

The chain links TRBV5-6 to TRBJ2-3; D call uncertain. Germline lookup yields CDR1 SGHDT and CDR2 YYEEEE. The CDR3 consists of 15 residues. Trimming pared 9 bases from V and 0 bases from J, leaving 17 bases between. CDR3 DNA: TGTGCCACCCCCAGGCCGGCCCCTAGCACAGATACGCAGTATTTT. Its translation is CATPRPAPSTDTQYF.

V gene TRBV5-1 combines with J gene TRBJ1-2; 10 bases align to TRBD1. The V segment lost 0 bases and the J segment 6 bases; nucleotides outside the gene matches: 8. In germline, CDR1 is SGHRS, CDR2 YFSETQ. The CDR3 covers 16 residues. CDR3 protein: CASSLGGATGGDGYTF. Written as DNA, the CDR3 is TGCGCCAGCAGCTTGGGAGGGGCGACAGGGGGCGATGGCTACACCTTC.

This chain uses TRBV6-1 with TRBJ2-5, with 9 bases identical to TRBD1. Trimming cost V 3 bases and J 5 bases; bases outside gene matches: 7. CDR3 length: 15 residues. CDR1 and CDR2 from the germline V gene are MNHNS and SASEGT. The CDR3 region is CASSDTGGIGETQYF. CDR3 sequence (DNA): TGTGCCAGCAGTGATACAGGGGGCATAGGGGAGACCCAGTACTTC.

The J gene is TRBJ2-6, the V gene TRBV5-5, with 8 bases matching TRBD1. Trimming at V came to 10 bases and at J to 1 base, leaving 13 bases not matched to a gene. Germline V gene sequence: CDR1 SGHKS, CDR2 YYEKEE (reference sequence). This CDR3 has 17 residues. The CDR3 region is CACARTGIESGANVLTF. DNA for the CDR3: TGTGCCTGCGCCCGGACAGGGATCGAGTCTGGGGCCAACGTCCTGACTTTC. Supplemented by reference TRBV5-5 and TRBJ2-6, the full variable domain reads DAGVTQSPTHLIKTRGQQVTLRCSPISGHKSVSWYQQVLGQGPQFIFQYYEKEERGRGNFPDRFSARQFPNYSSELNVNALLLGDSALYLCACARTGIESGANVLTFGAGSRLTVL.

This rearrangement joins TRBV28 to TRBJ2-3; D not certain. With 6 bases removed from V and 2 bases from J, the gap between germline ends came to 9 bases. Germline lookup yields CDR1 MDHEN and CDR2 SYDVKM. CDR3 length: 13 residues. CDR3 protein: CASSASNTDTQYF. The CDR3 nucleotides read TGTGCCAGCAGCGCTTCTAACACAGATACGCAGTATTTT.

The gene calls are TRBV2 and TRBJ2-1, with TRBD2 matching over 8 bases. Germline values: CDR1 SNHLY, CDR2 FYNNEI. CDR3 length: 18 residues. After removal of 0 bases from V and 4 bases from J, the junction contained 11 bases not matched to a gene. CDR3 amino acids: CASSEAGAAGAQYNEQFF. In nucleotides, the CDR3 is TGTGCCAGCAGTGAAGCTGGGGCAGCGGGAGCTCAATACAATGAGCAGTTCTTC.

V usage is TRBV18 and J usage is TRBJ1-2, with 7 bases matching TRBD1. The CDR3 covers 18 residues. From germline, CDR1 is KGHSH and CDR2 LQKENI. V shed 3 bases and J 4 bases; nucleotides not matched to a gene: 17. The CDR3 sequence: CASSPWGGSGQRPYGYTF. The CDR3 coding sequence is TGTGCCAGCTCACCTTGGGGAGGTTCGGGACAGAGACCCTATGGCTACACCTTC.